The T cell receptor (beta chain) described here comes from a study of graft-versus-host responses after intestinal transplantation. Whole-study context: All recipients got anti-thymocyte globulin induction, then tacrolimus and steroids for roughly 3 years.

The ends lost 2 bases at V and 8 bases at J; junction bases unmatched: 4. The V gene's germline CDR1 is SGHTA and CDR2 FQGNSA. This CDR3 comprises 13 residues. Using immunoSEQ multiplex PCR, the repertoire was profiled, and TCRdb retains in-frame clones only, with some absent. The table has about 5,000 clones, about 29% seen once. This clone showed up just once. Broader study findings: GvH clones were found in recipient marrow; some appeared first in ileum or blood. Early post-transplant falls in HvG clones accompanied the peak levels of circulating GvH clones.

The TCR originated in a human patient who was an organ donor for intestinal transplantation. Specimen: alloreactive CD4+ T cells from a mixed lymphocyte reaction culture, collected before transplantation. Subset meaning: CFSE-low proliferating T cells sorted from roughly six-day pre-transplant mixed lymphocyte reaction (GvH or HvG direction). The chain is built from TRBV7-2 and TRBJ1-1; 8 nucleotides align to TRBD1. The CDR3 is CASSLISGGEAFF. The CDR3 DNA follows: TGTGCCAGCAGCTTAATTTCAGGGGGCGAAGCTTTCTTT.